A single sample gave rise to the 32 T cell receptor beta chains below, sequenced in a study of shared clonotypes between healthy human individuals. Using immunoSEQ multiplex PCR, the repertoire was profiled, and TCRdb retains in-frame clones only, with some absent. The top ten hold over 9.5% of the sample, which has over 400,000 clones, about 84% seen once. Source material: PBMCs. These receptors were obtained from a woman aged 40 to 55 in good health. Some clones in this sample may be carry-over from other donors' samples.

The V gene is TRBV28, the J gene TRBJ1-5, with D possibly matching TRBD1 (6 bases). Per the germline V gene, CDR1 is MDHEN and CDR2 is SYDVKM. The CDR3 spans 13 residues. V lost 3 bases and J 6 bases, leaving 9 bases between the germline ends. The CDR3 DNA reads as TGTGCCAGCAGTTTCAGGGGATTTCAGCCCCAGCATTTT. It specifies CASSFRGFQPQHF.

The genes are TRBV27 and TRBJ2-7; 8 bases agree with TRBD1. This CDR3 contains 13 residues. CDR1 and CDR2 (germline): MNHEY, SMNVEV (reference sequence). V gave up 6 bases and J gave up 4 bases; unmatched junction bases: 5. The CDR3 is CASSHGQGYEQYF. In DNA, the CDR3 is TGTGCCAGCAGCCACGGACAGGGTTACGAGCAGTACTTC.

This chain uses TRBV11-2 with TRBJ2-2; 14 nucleotides match TRBD2. The CDR3 covers 17 residues. Germline V CDR1 and CDR2: SGHAT, FQNNGV. The trim removed 6 bases at V and 6 bases at J, leaving 9 bases unmatched. The DNA of the CDR3 is TGTGCCAGCAGTAGGGGACTAGCGGGAGTGGATCCCGGGGAGCTGTTTTTT. Amino acid sequence: CASSRGLAGVDPGELFF.

The V call is TRBV30, the J call TRBJ2-7; 10 positions match TRBD2. CDR3 length: 14 residues. Unmatched junction bases numbered 5, after V lost 4 bases and J lost 2 bases. Germline values: CDR1 GTSNPN, CDR2 SVGIG (reference sequence). The DNA for the CDR3 is TGTGCCTGGATGCAAAGCGGGAGGGCCTACGAGCAGTACTTC. It translates to CAWMQSGRAYEQYF.

With respect to this clone: It differs at one base from a far larger clone, so likely a read error. The J gene is TRBJ1-1, the V gene TRBV25-1, with a possible D match to TRBD1 (5 bases). The germline V gene has CDR1 MGHDK and CDR2 SYGVNS. The CDR3 runs to 12 residues. This chain's CDR3 is CASRGLNTVAFF. Here the CDR3 DNA reads TGTGCCAGCAGGGGACTGAACACTGTAGCTTTCTTT.

V and J are TRBV7-2 and TRBJ1-4; perhaps TRBD1 as D (6 bases). Between the trimmed V and J ends, which lost 1 base and 8 bases, there was a span of 17 bases. The CDR3 spans 16 residues. Germline V gives CDR1 SGHTA, CDR2 FQGNSA. CDR3 residues: CASSLDPRQAREKLFF. The CDR3 DNA reads TGTGCCAGCAGCTTAGACCCGCGACAGGCGAGGGAAAAACTGTTTTTT.

With respect to this clone: A far larger clone is one base from this, pointing to a likely read error. The sample has other DNA sequences that encode this CDR3 too. This sequence joins TRBV28 and TRBJ1-2; D is perhaps TRBD1 (5 bases). Germline CDR1 and CDR2: MDHEN and SYDVKM. CDR3 length: 13 residues. CDR3 protein: CATSIRQLYGYTF. Written as DNA, the CDR3 is TGTGCCACCAGCATCCGACAGCTCTATGGCTATACCTTC.

This clone has more than one count but fewer than ten. A read error is likely here: a far larger clone is one base away. Other DNA sequences of this sample code for an identical CDR3. The chain has TRBV7-9 and TRBJ1-1, with D possibly being TRBD1 (5 bases). Trimming removed 5 bases at V and 11 bases at J, with 12 bases between. Germline loops: CDR1 SEHNR, CDR2 FQNEAQ (reference sequence). CDR3 length equals 11 residues. The chain's CDR3 is CASSPDSKAFF. CDR3 nucleotides: TGTGCCAGCAGCCCTGACAGTAAGGCTTTCTTT.

Remarks on this clone: This may arise from a read error, as a much more abundant clone is one base away. This sample also contains other DNA sequences that code for the same CDR3. The gene calls are TRBV7-3 and TRBJ1-1; D perhaps matches TRBD1 (5 bases). Trimming took 3 bases from V and 1 from J, leaving 6 bases between them. The CDR3 has 13 amino acids. Per germline, CDR1 SGHTA and CDR2 FQGTGA. Here the CDR3 DNA reads TGTGCCAGCAGCTTGGGGCAGAACACTGAAGCTTTCTTT. Protein sequence: CASSLGQNTEAFF.

This clone was picked up a small number of times. This chain joins TRBV7-2 and TRBJ1-5; no clear D. From germline, CDR1 is SGHTA and CDR2 FQGNSA. The CDR3 has 14 amino acids. Trimming cost V 3 bases and J 5 bases, with 11 bases left between them. The CDR3 here is CASSFKANDQPQHF. As DNA, the CDR3 is TGTGCCAGCAGCTTCAAGGCGAACGATCAGCCCCAGCATTTT.

This clone was observed once. The likely explanation is a read error, given a far larger clone one base away. In the same sample, other DNA sequences code for this CDR3. The CDR3 region is CASSLRGRVLNTEAFF. CDR3 coding DNA: TGCGCCAGCAGCTTGCGGGGTCGTGTCCTTAACACTGAAGCTTTCTTT. The chain recombines TRBV5-1 with TRBJ1-1; D not resolved. CDR3 size: 16 residues. V shed 1 base and J shed 2 bases, with 15 bases lying between them. The germline gives CDR1 SGHRS, CDR2 YFSETQ.

On this clone: Since a far larger clone is one base different, this is likely a read error. The rearrangement joins TRBV9 to TRBJ2-7, with TRBD1 matching 7 bases. The CDR3 sequence is 13 residues long. Trimming cost V 0 bases and J 8 bases; bases outside gene matches: 5. Germline V gene lookup returns CDR1 SGDLS and CDR2 YYNGEE. In DNA, the CDR3 is TGTGCCAGCAGCGTAGGAGGGGGCGGCAAGCAGTACTTC. Its protein product is CASSVGGGGKQYF.

The rearrangement joins TRBV11-2 to TRBJ1-1; D is unresolved. V shed 3 bases and J shed 0 bases, with 2 bases lying between them. The CDR3 has 12 residues. Germline CDR1 SGHAT, CDR2 FQNNGV. In nucleotides, the CDR3 is TGTGCCAGCAGCTTTGTGAACACTGAAGCTTTCTTT. It translates to CASSFVNTEAFF.

The chain employs TRBV18 and TRBJ2-7; 8 nucleotides line up with TRBD2. The trim removed 4 bases at V and 3 bases at J, leaving 8 bases unmatched. From germline, CDR1 is KGHSH and CDR2 LQKENI. CDR3 length equals 15 residues. CDR3 coding DNA: TGTGCCAGCTCACAAGAGGGACTAGGGGGCTACGAGCAGTACTTC. This sequence encodes CASSQEGLGGYEQYF.

The V call is TRBV10-2, the J call TRBJ2-1; D unclear. CDR3 length equals 16 residues. With 1 base removed from V and 2 bases from J, the gap between germline ends came to 12 bases. Germline assignment: CDR1 WSHSY and CDR2 SAAADI. The CDR3 nucleotides are TGCGCCAGCAGTGAGTTACTATGGGAACCCTACAATGAGCAGTTCTTC. Its protein is CASSELLWEPYNEQFF.

A word on this clone: The likely explanation is a read error, given a far larger clone one base away. The rearrangement links TRBV6-1 to TRBJ1-1; 7 bases fit TRBD1. The CDR3 contains 14 residues. The V segment lost 4 bases and the J segment 3 bases; nucleotides outside the gene matches: 5. Per the germline V gene, CDR1 is MNHNS and CDR2 is SASEGT. The CDR3 is CASSGAQGYTEAFF. The CDR3 bases are TGTGCCAGCAGTGGAGCACAGGGGTACACTGAAGCTTTCTTT.

V and J are TRBV2 and TRBJ2-1, with D tentatively TRBD1 or TRBD2 (5 bases each). This CDR3 spans 16 amino acids. Germline CDR1 is SNHLY and CDR2 is FYNNEI. Trimming shortened V by 1 base and J by 8 bases, and 18 bases separated the two germline ends. The CDR3 sequence: CASSEGPGPYGDEQFF. The CDR3 DNA sequence: TGTGCCAGCAGTGAAGGACCGGGACCTTATGGGGATGAGCAGTTCTTC.

Concerning this clone itself: This CDR3 is also generated by other DNA sequences in the sample. This chain links TRBV5-1 with TRBJ1-4; D is perhaps TRBD1 (6 bases). The germline gives CDR1 SGHRS, CDR2 YFSETQ. V lost 0 bases to trimming and J lost 5 bases, with 8 bases between them. The CDR3 contains 14 residues. As DNA, the CDR3 is TGCGCCAGCAGCTTGGGCCAGGGGAATGAAAAACTGTTTTTT. Its translation is CASSLGQGNEKLFF. Full variable domain (missing parts from reference TRBV5-1 and TRBJ1-4): KAGVTQTPRYLIKTRGQQVTLSCSPISGHRSVSWYQQTPGQGLQFLFEYFSETQRNKGNFPGRFSGRQFSNSRSEMNVSTLELGDSALYLCASSLGQGNEKLFFGSGTQLSVL.

DNA of the CDR3: TGTGCCATCAGGGGGAGAGGACAGGGGAGTAAAGAGACCCAGTACTTC. It yields the protein CAIRGRGQGSKETQYF. The chain is built from TRBV10-3 and TRBJ2-5; 9 bases fit TRBD1. Germline V gives CDR1 ENHRY, CDR2 SYGVKD. J gave up 3 bases and V 6 bases, and 11 bases lay outside the gene matches. The CDR3 covers 16 residues.

This clone was recorded only once. The rearrangement links TRBV30 to TRBJ1-5; no reliable D call. CDR3 length equals 12 residues. CDR1 is GTSNPN, CDR2 SVGIG, per germline (reference sequence). V lost 0 bases and J 12 bases, leaving 12 bases between the germline ends. The chain's CDR3 is CAWSVRPEVQHF. The CDR3 DNA is TGTGCCTGGAGTGTACGGCCAGAGGTCCAGCATTTT.

The chain links TRBV11-2 to TRBJ1-1; D remains ambiguous. CDR1 and CDR2 from the germline V gene are SGHAT and FQNNGV. The CDR3 sequence is 13 residues long. V shed 6 bases and J shed 1 base, with 9 bases lying between them. The CDR3: CASRRVANTEAFF. DNA for the CDR3: TGTGCCAGCAGGAGGGTGGCGAACACTGAAGCTTTCTTT.

Comment on this clone: One base separates it from a far larger clone, so it is likely a read error. This CDR3 is also generated by other DNA sequences in the sample. CDR3 sequence reads: CAWPPGHSNQPQHF. The CDR3 DNA is TGTGCCTGGCCTCCGGGACATAGTAATCAGCCCCAGCATTTT. The chain links TRBV30 to TRBJ1-5, with a weak D call TRBD1 (6 bases). The CDR3 loop spans 14 amino acids. The germline V gene has CDR1 GTSNPN and CDR2 SVGIG (reference sequence). Between the trimmed V and J ends, which lost 5 bases and 4 bases, there was a span of 15 bases.

The genes are TRBV7-2 and TRBJ2-7; 8 bases are a match to TRBD2. The CDR3 consists of 14 residues. Trimming at V came to 2 bases and at J to 3 bases, leaving 3 bases not matched to a gene. The germline CDR1 and CDR2 sequences are SGHTA and FQGNSA. The CDR3 region has the DNA TGTGCCAGCAGCTTAATTAGCGGGATCTACGAGCAGTACTTC. Protein sequence: CASSLISGIYEQYF.

The chain links TRBV29-1 to TRBJ2-5; D gene unclear. The CDR3 extends over 14 amino acids. V lost 6 bases and J 0 bases, leaving 14 bases between the germline ends. Looked up from germline, CDR1 is SQVTM and CDR2 is ANQGSEA. In nucleotides, the CDR3 is TGCAGCGTCTGCGGAGAAGCTAACCAAGAGACCCAGTACTTC. As protein: CSVCGEANQETQYF.

A word on this clone: The same CDR3 also results from other DNA sequences found in this sample. The chain couples TRBV27 to TRBJ2-5, with D uncertain. V dropped 5 bases and J dropped 4 bases, with 8 bases sitting between them. CDR1 and CDR2 (germline): MNHEY, SMNVEV (reference sequence). The CDR3 is 12 amino acids. The CDR3 here is CASSPLGETQYF. The CDR3 DNA reads TGTGCCAGCAGTCCCCTCGGAGAGACCCAGTACTTC.

A note on this clone: This could be a read error, since a much larger clone is one nucleotide away. Other DNA sequences in this specimen translate into the identical CDR3. V is TRBV18 and J is TRBJ1-1, with 7 bases lining up with TRBD1. Germline CDR1 is KGHSH and CDR2 is LQKENI. The CDR3 covers 16 residues. CDR3 residues: CASSPRQGGLNTEAFF. The CDR3 DNA sequence: TGTGCCAGCTCACCCCGGCAGGGGGGCTTGAACACCGAAGCTTTCTTT.

This clone was counted ten times or more. The chain recombines TRBV29-1 with TRBJ2-5; D gene unclear. The tail of the sequence fits TRBJ2-7 better, so the J call may be wrong. The length of the CDR3 is 11 residues. Germline loops: CDR1 SQVTM, CDR2 ANQGSEA. The CDR3 bases are TGCAGCGTTGAAGGGGCCTACGAGCAGTACTTC. Translation gives CSVEGAYEQYF.

V usage is TRBV10-3 and J usage is TRBJ1-3, with D possibly matching TRBD1 (5 bases). V gave up 8 bases and J gave up 8 bases, with 16 bases separating them. Germline lookup yields CDR1 ENHRY and CDR2 SYGVKD. This CDR3 comprises 13 residues. The CDR3 DNA follows: TGTGCCATCTCCAGTCAGGGACCTTACACCATATATTTT. This encodes CAISSQGPYTIYF.

This clone has more than one count but fewer than ten. One base separates it from a far larger clone, so it is likely a read error. Other DNA sequences in the sample encode the same CDR3. The chain recombines TRBV25-1 with TRBJ2-1; D is uncertain. Germline lookup yields CDR1 MGHDK and CDR2 SYGVNS. The V end was cut by 8 bases, the J end by 4 bases, with 15 bases between. This CDR3 contains 14 residues. This chain's CDR3 is CASVAGVSYNEQFF. CDR3 sequence (DNA): TGTGCCAGCGTAGCTGGAGTGAGTTACAATGAGCAGTTCTTC. Together with reference TRBV25-1 and TRBJ2-1, the CDR3 gives the full variable domain: EADIYQTPRYLVIGTGKKITLECSQTMGHDKMYWYQQDPGMELHLIHYSYGVNSTEKGDLSSESTVSRIRTEHFPLTLESARPSHTSQYLCASVAGVSYNEQFFGPGTRLTVL.

The chain combines TRBV11-2 with TRBJ1-5; no definite D call. Germline values: CDR1 SGHAT, CDR2 FQNNGV. With 5 bases removed from V and 1 base from J, the gap between germline ends came to 12 bases. This CDR3 comprises 15 residues. The CDR3: CASSRLYGSNQPQHF. The DNA for the CDR3 is TGTGCCAGCAGCCGCCTTTATGGGAGCAATCAGCCCCAGCATTTT.

About this clone itself: This likely comes from a read error, as the CDR3 has no conserved phenylalanine or tryptophan at its end. This rearrangement joins TRBV7-3 to TRBJ1-2; TRBD1 is a possible D gene (5 bases). Germline lookup yields CDR1 SGHTA and CDR2 FQGTGA. CDR3 length equals 13 residues. This CDR3 reads CAGSLRQGGGYTV. CDR3 coding DNA: TGTGCCGGCAGCTTACGGCAGGGCGGCGGCTACACCGTC.

This clone was seen just once. The chain links TRBV5-1 to TRBJ2-7, with D unclear. The V gene's germline CDR1 is SGHRS and CDR2 YFSETQ. Between the trimmed V and J ends, which lost 2 bases and 6 bases, there was a span of 12 bases. CDR3 length: 13 residues. The CDR3 DNA reads as TGCGCCAGCAGCTTTGACAAGCTTCGCGAGCAGTACTTC. It encodes CASSFDKLREQYF.